The rows below give T cell receptor beta chains drawn from one sample of a study of blood T cell repertoires in COVID-19. TCRdb's table, derived via immunoSEQ multiplex PCR, lists solely in-frame clones and lacks some. In the table there are around 200,000 clones, under 90% of which are singletons. What was sequenced was peripheral blood. These receptors were collected from a person in their 70s with COVID-19, enrolled during active disease. Each CDR3 is given with its conserved first and last residue. The D gene is left open where the match is weak. A clone size is listed for some rows: how often the clone was seen (once, few, many), or a class if it is expanded.

clone_size,j_call,d_call,v_call,cdr3_aa,cdr3_nt
-,TRBJ2-3,-,TRBV9,CASSPRGSQADTQYF,TGTGCCAGCAGCCCTCGGGGGTCACAGGCAGATACGCAGTATTTT
-,TRBJ2-7,TRBD1,TRBV6-6,CASSRPGGTYEQYF,TGTGCCAGCAGTCGACCAGGGGGTACCTACGAGCAGTACTTC
once,TRBJ1-4,-,TRBV27,CASSLSGGFPEKLFF,TGTGCCAGCAGTTTGTCGGGGGGTTTTCCCGAAAAACTGTTTTTT
-,TRBJ2-7,-,TRBV5-1,CASSLEVGVPYEQYF,TGCGCCAGCAGCTTGGAAGTAGGGGTTCCCTACGAGCAGTACTTC
many,TRBJ1-3,-,TRBV27,CASSSLGDGNTIYF,TGTGCCAGCAGTTCCCTCGGGGATGGAAACACCATATATTTT
-,TRBJ2-3,TRBD1,TRBV5-8,CASKSRTGGLGITDTQYF,TGTGCCAGCAAGTCAAGAACAGGGGGCTTGGGGATCACAGATACGCAGTATTTT
-,TRBJ2-7,-,TRBV6-5,CASSYSQGYEQYF,TGTGCCAGCAGTTACTCACAGGGCTACGAGCAGTACTTC
-,TRBJ1-3,-,TRBV5-1,CASSLEGTRGNTIYF,TGCGCCAGCAGCTTGGAAGGGACACGAGGAAACACCATATATTTT
-,TRBJ2-3,TRBD2,TRBV7-3,CASSLSTSGRGTQYF,TGTGCCAGCAGCTTGTCCACTAGCGGGAGAGGTACGCAGTATTTT
-,TRBJ1-2,-,TRBV5-6,CASSLDRDKGYTF,TGTGCCAGCAGCTTGGACAGGGATAAAGGCTACACCTTC
-,TRBJ1-6,-,TRBV11-2,CASRSVAENSPLHF,TGTGCCAGCAGGAGCGTGGCGGAGAATTCACCCCTCCACTTT
-,TRBJ2-2,TRBD2,TRBV13,CASSRSGRVLGELFF,TGTGCCAGCAGCCGTAGCGGGAGAGTTCTCGGGGAGCTGTTTTTT
-,TRBJ2-7,-,TRBV10-3,CAISDVRGSSYEQYF,TGTGCCATCAGTGACGTCCGGGGGAGCTCCTACGAGCAGTACTTC
-,TRBJ2-7,TRBD2,TRBV2,CASKPGREGEQYF,TGTGCCAGCAAACCCGGGAGGGAAGGCGAGCAGTACTTC
-,TRBJ2-5,-,TRBV6-5,CASSERETQYF,TGTGCCAGTTCGGAGAGAGAGACCCAGTACTTC
-,TRBJ1-4,-,TRBV7-2,CASSLGPGEKLFF,TGTGCCAGCAGCTTAGGCCCGGGGGAAAAACTGTTTTTT
once,TRBJ1-1,-,TRBV7-9,CASSLSENTEAFF,TGTGCCAGCAGCTTATCAGAGAACACTGAAGCTTTCTTT
-,TRBJ2-5,TRBD2,TRBV11-2,CASGISGGEETQYF,TGTGCCAGCGGGATTAGCGGGGGGGAAGAGACCCAGTACTTC
-,TRBJ2-2,-,TRBV10-2,CASKPPGLNTGELFF,TGCGCCAGCAAACCCCCGGGACTCAACACCGGGGAGCTGTTTTTT
-,TRBJ1-2,-,TRBV7-3,CASSLSQQAYYGYTF,TGTGCCAGCAGCTTAAGTCAACAGGCGTACTATGGCTACACCTTC
-,TRBJ2-7,-,TRBV5-6,CASSPRIVWQYF,TGTGCCAGCAGCCCTAGGATCGTGTGGCAGTACTTC
once,TRBJ2-4,-,TRBV5-8,CASSLGGGPGNIQYF,TGTGCCAGCAGCTTGGGGGGGGGCCCAGGGAACATTCAGTACTTC
-,TRBJ2-2,TRBD1,TRBV6-7,CASSSSNRGTGRPGELFF,TGTGCCAGCAGTTCCTCTAATCGTGGGACAGGGCGCCCCGGGGAGCTGTTTTTT
-,TRBJ2-1,TRBD2,TRBV12-3/TRBV12-4,CASSPGLVEQFF,TGTGCCAGCAGTCCTGGACTAGTTGAGCAGTTCTTC
-,TRBJ2-1,TRBD2,TRBV2,CASSEVPGLGDNEQFF,TGTGCCAGCAGTGAAGTGCCGGGACTAGGGGACAATGAGCAGTTCTTC
-,TRBJ2-2,-,TRBV3-1/TRBV3-2,CASGHPLTETGTIDAGELFF,TGTGCCAGCGGCCACCCTCTAACTGAAACAGGGACTATAGACGCCGGGGAGCTGTTTTTT
-,TRBJ2-1,-,TRBV4-1,CASSQVDFVNEQFF,TGCGCCAGCAGCCAAGTCGACTTTGTCAATGAGCAGTTCTTC
-,TRBJ2-5,-,TRBV7-9,CASSLARETQYF,TGTGCCAGCAGCTTAGCCCGGGAGACCCAGTACTTC
once,TRBJ1-5,-,TRBV30,CAWSPQRGLGNQPQHF,TGTGCCTGGAGTCCGCAGCGGGGCTTGGGCAATCAGCCCCAGCATTTT
-,TRBJ2-2,-,TRBV7-9,CASSPSAGEYTGELFF,TGTGCCAGCAGCCCGAGCGCCGGGGAGTACACCGGGGAGCTGTTTTTT
-,TRBJ2-7,-,TRBV4-3,CASSHDLGTREQYF,TGCGCCAGCAGCCATGATCTAGGAACGCGAGAGCAGTACTTC
few,TRBJ1-4,-,TRBV6-5,CASNRQTNEKLFF,TGTGCCAGCAATCGACAGACTAATGAAAAACTGTTTTTT
-,TRBJ2-4,-,TRBV6-5,CASSRSDRAKNIQYF,TGTGCCAGCAGTCGAAGCGACAGGGCCAAAAACATTCAGTACTTC
-,TRBJ2-2,TRBD1,TRBV5-5,CASLGTAYTGELFF,TGTGCCAGCCTGGGGACAGCCTACACCGGGGAGCTGTTTTTT
-,TRBJ1-1,-,TRBV20-1,CSASRNTLNTEAFF,TGCAGTGCTAGTCGTAACACATTGAACACTGAAGCTTTCTTT
-,TRBJ2-7,-,TRBV12-3/TRBV12-4,CASSFYSGYEQYF,TGTGCCAGCAGTTTCTACAGTGGCTACGAGCAGTACTTC
-,TRBJ2-5,-,TRBV28,CAAATQQGTQYF,TGTGCCGCGGCCACTCAACAGGGCACCCAGTACTTC
-,TRBJ1-5,-,TRBV5-4,CASSLARQYQPQHF,TGTGCCAGCAGCTTGGCCAGGCAGTATCAGCCCCAGCATTTT
-,TRBJ2-1,-,TRBV27,CASSLDREAYNEQFF,TGTGCCAGCAGTTTAGACAGGGAGGCTTACAATGAGCAGTTCTTC
-,TRBJ2-2,TRBD1,TRBV24-1,CATSEPGTGRIGELFF,TGTGCCACCAGTGAGCCCGGGACAGGGCGGATCGGGGAGCTGTTTTTT
few,TRBJ2-5,TRBD2,TRBV5-1,CASSLGKAGPIQETQYF,TGCGCCAGCAGCTTGGGAAAAGCGGGACCGATCCAAGAGACCCAGTACTTC